The 20 T cell receptor beta chains below were found in one sample sequenced in a study of T cell responses to AZD1222 COVID-19 vaccine. The data were produced by immunoSEQ multiplex PCR, yet TCRdb's version contains in-frame clones alone and is incomplete. The data contain about 55,000 clones, more than 70% of them seen just once; the ten biggest clones take up around 2%. The sample in question was peripheral blood, obtained on day 0 of AZD1222 vaccination. These receptors were collected from an adult in good health.

The chain combines TRBV30 with TRBJ2-7; perhaps TRBD2 as D (6 bases). CDR3 size: 13 residues. V was cut by 0 bases and J by 1 base, with 7 bases left in between. Per the germline V gene, CDR1 is GTSNPN and CDR2 is SVGIG (reference sequence). CDR3 region: CAWSVGGSYEQYF. In DNA, the CDR3 is TGTGCCTGGAGTGTAGGAGGGTCCTACGAGCAGTACTTC.

V is TRBV6-6 and J is TRBJ2-1, with 7 bases lining up with TRBD2. This CDR3 contains 15 residues. From germline, CDR1 is MNHNY and CDR2 SVGAGI (reference sequence). CDR3 in amino acids: CADTVSGPTYNEQFF. The DNA for the CDR3 is TGTGCAGATACCGTTAGCGGGCCCACCTACAATGAGCAGTTCTTC.

This clone was observed a handful of times. V gene TRBV5-4 combines with J gene TRBJ2-1; D gene ambiguous. The V gene's germline CDR1 is SGHNT and CDR2 YYREEE (reference sequence). The CDR3 covers 15 residues. Trimming took off 2 bases at V and 8 bases at J, with 17 bases between the two ends. In nucleotides, the CDR3 is TGTGCCAGCAGCTTAACCAGCATGGTTCTCCATGAGCAGTTCTTC. Its protein product is CASSLTSMVLHEQFF.

The genes are TRBV2 and TRBJ2-7, with D perhaps matching TRBD2 (6 bases). CDR3 length equals 15 residues. Between the trimmed V and J ends, which lost 6 bases and 5 bases, there was a span of 20 bases. Germline assignment: CDR1 SNHLY and CDR2 FYNNEI. The CDR3 loop reads CASSLEGTIADEQYF. CDR3 nucleotide sequence: TGTGCCAGCAGCCTAGAGGGCACGATAGCGGACGAGCAGTACTTC.

V and J are TRBV30 and TRBJ2-7; 10 nucleotides agree with TRBD1. The CDR3 consists of 13 residues. The V segment lost 3 bases and the J segment 7 bases; nucleotides outside the gene matches: 6. Germline CDR1 GTSNPN, CDR2 SVGIG (reference sequence). The CDR3 region is CAWSARTGGEQYF. The CDR3 DNA sequence: TGTGCCTGGAGCGCTAGGACAGGGGGGGAGCAGTACTTC.

V is TRBV13 and J is TRBJ1-1; D ambiguous. V gave up 5 bases and J gave up 0 bases, with 16 bases separating them. This CDR3 region has 16 residues. Germline loops: CDR1 PRHDT, CDR2 FYEKMQ (reference sequence). CDR3 nucleotide sequence: TGTGCCAGCAGCGTGGAGGGAGGACGGCTGAACACTGAAGCTTTCTTT. Protein: CASSVEGGRLNTEAFF.

The V call is TRBV6-5, the J call TRBJ2-1, with 8 bases matching TRBD2. J was trimmed by 0 bases and V by 9 bases; bases with no gene match: 4. Germline V gene lookup returns CDR1 MNHEY and CDR2 SVGAGI. The CDR3 is made up of 14 amino acids. In DNA form, the CDR3 reads TGTGCCAGTCCGGGACTAGGCTCCTACAATGAGCAGTTCTTC. Protein: CASPGLGSYNEQFF.

V usage is TRBV28 and J usage is TRBJ1-1; no firm D call. This CDR3 has 12 amino acids. Germline V gene sequence: CDR1 MDHEN, CDR2 SYDVKM. V was pared by 5 bases and J by 4 bases, with 8 bases between. For the CDR3, the DNA is TGTGCCAGCAGTCCGTGGACCACTGAAGCTTTCTTT. Amino acids: CASSPWTTEAFF. The variable domain in full, with the rest retrieved from reference TRBV28 and TRBJ1-1, is DVKVTQSSRYLVKRTGEKVFLECVQDMDHENMFWYRQDPGLGLRLIYFSYDVKMKEKGDIPEGYSVSREKKERFSLILESASTNQTSMYLCASSPWTTEAFFGQGTRLTVV.

The chain links TRBV28 to TRBJ2-1, with D possibly TRBD1 on 6 matching bases. The CDR3 spans 11 residues. Germline values: CDR1 MDHEN, CDR2 SYDVKM. Deletions cut 7 bases from V and 10 bases from J, with 11 bases between. The CDR3 here is CASIGTREQFF. Here the CDR3 DNA reads TGTGCCAGCATCGGGACAAGAGAGCAGTTCTTC.

The chain links TRBV29-1 to TRBJ1-2; the match to TRBD1 covers 8 bases. The V gene end was trimmed by 8 bases and the J gene end by 7 bases; junction bases not matched to a gene: 15. Germline V gene data show CDR1 as SQVTM and CDR2 as ANQGSEA. There are 14 residues in the CDR3. The CDR3 DNA follows: TGCAGCATTAACAGGGGGAGCGAAGAGGGTGGCTACACCTTC. Translating it yields CSINRGSEEGGYTF.

This chain connects TRBV19 to TRBJ2-7; D is unclear. In germline, CDR1 is LNHDA, CDR2 SQIVND (reference sequence). V lost 5 bases and J 2 bases, leaving 7 bases between the germline ends. The CDR3 is made up of 12 amino acids. The CDR3 coding sequence is TGTGCCAGTAGTGGCGGTACCTACGAGCAGTACTTC. Protein product: CASSGGTYEQYF. Full variable domain (rest looked up from reference TRBV19 and TRBJ2-7): DGGITQSPKYLFRKEGQNVTLSCEQNLNHDAMYWYRQDPGQGLRLIYYSQIVNDFQKGDIAEGYSVSREKKESFPLTVTSAQKNPTAFYLCASSGGTYEQYFGPGTRLTVT.

CDR3 bases: TGTGCCACCAGTGACCCAGGACAGGGGGTCACAGATACGCAGTATTTT. It encodes CATSDPGQGVTDTQYF. The chain employs TRBV24-1 and TRBJ2-3; 10 bases match TRBD1. CDR1 is KGHDR, CDR2 SFDVKD, per germline. The CDR3 runs 16 residues. V shed 4 bases and J 2 bases; nucleotides not matched to a gene: 5.

The V and J genes are TRBV28 and TRBJ1-5, with D possibly matching TRBD1 (5 bases). The germline V and J ends were trimmed by 9 bases and 1 base, with 10 bases remaining between them. Germline CDR1 is MDHEN and CDR2 is SYDVKM. The CDR3 length is 13 residues. This CDR3 reads CASLRDSNQPQHF. In DNA form, the CDR3 reads TGTGCCAGTCTCCGGGACAGCAATCAGCCCCAGCATTTT.

The chain recombines TRBV6-5 with TRBJ2-3; TRBD1 is a possible D gene (6 bases). The CDR3 spans 14 residues. V was shortened by 9 bases and J by 0 bases, with 13 bases between the two germline ends. The V gene's germline CDR1 is MNHEY and CDR2 SVGAGI. The CDR3 region is CASRDTSSTDTQYF. CDR3 in DNA: TGTGCCAGTCGGGACACATCTAGCACAGATACGCAGTATTTT.

V gene TRBV7-3 combines with J gene TRBJ2-7; D remains unclear. With 0 bases removed from V and 0 bases from J, the gap between germline ends came to 15 bases. Germline V gene lookup returns CDR1 SGHTA and CDR2 FQGTGA. The CDR3 has 17 amino acids. For the CDR3, the DNA is TGTGCCAGCAGCTTAACCTCGGCCCCGCCCGGCTCCTACGAGCAGTACTTC. This codes for CASSLTSAPPGSYEQYF.

This chain connects TRBV7-9 to TRBJ2-7; 12 positions agree with TRBD2. The ends lost 8 bases at V and 7 bases at J; junction bases unmatched: 21. Germline loops: CDR1 SEHNR, CDR2 FQNEAQ (reference sequence). The CDR3 covers 18 residues. The CDR3 coding sequence is TGTGCCAGCCCCACCGCGACTAGCGGGAGAGATACCCTACGGGAGCAGTACTTC. It translates to CASPTATSGRDTLREQYF.

The chain employs TRBV15 and TRBJ1-4; D is uncertain. From germline, CDR1 is LNHNV and CDR2 YYDKDF (reference sequence). The CDR3 consists of 15 residues. Trimming removed 1 base at V and 7 bases at J, with 13 bases between. The CDR3 sequence: CATSRAKGSSEKLFF. The CDR3 bases are TGTGCCACCAGCAGAGCTAAGGGATCTTCTGAAAAACTGTTTTTT.

The V call is TRBV6-1, the J call TRBJ1-5, with TRBD1 as a possible D gene (6 bases). The CDR3 has 13 residues. V was pared by 1 base and J by 7 bases, with 8 bases between. Germline assignment: CDR1 MNHNS and CDR2 SASEGT. CDR3 residues: CASSEGGPQPQHF. The CDR3 DNA sequence: TGTGCCAGCAGTGAAGGGGGGCCCCAGCCCCAGCATTTT.

This chain joins TRBV19 and TRBJ1-2; D is possibly TRBD1 (5 bases). CDR3 length: 16 residues. Trimming cost V 6 bases and J 0 bases, with 17 bases left between them. CDR1 and CDR2 (germline): LNHDA, SQIVND (reference sequence). CDR3: CASRPTGAEPNYGYTF. DNA of the CDR3: TGTGCCAGTAGGCCGACCGGGGCAGAGCCTAACTATGGCTACACCTTC.

The V call is TRBV7-9, the J call TRBJ2-2, with 8 bases aligning to TRBD1. After removal of 1 base from V and 13 bases from J, the junction contained 2 bases not matched to a gene. This CDR3 is built from 12 residues. Germline values: CDR1 SEHNR, CDR2 FQNEAQ (reference sequence). The CDR3 reads CASSLGDRRLFF. The CDR3 nucleotides are TGTGCCAGCAGCTTAGGGGACAGGAGGCTGTTTTTT.